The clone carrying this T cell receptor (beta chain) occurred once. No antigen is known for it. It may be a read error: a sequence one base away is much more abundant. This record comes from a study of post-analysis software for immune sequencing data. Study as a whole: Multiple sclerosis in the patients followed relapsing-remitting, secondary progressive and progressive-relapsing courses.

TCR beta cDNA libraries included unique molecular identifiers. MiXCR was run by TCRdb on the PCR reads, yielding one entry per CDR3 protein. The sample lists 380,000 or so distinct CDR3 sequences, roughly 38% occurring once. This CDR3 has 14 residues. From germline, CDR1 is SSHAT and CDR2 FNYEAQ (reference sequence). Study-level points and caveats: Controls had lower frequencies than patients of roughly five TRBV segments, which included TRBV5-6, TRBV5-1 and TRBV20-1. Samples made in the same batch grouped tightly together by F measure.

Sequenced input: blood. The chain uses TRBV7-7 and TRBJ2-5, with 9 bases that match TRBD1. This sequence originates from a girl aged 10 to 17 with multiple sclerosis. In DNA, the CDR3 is TGTGCTAACAGCTCGGGACAGGGTCCAGAGACCCAGTACTTC. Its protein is CANSSGQGPETQYF.